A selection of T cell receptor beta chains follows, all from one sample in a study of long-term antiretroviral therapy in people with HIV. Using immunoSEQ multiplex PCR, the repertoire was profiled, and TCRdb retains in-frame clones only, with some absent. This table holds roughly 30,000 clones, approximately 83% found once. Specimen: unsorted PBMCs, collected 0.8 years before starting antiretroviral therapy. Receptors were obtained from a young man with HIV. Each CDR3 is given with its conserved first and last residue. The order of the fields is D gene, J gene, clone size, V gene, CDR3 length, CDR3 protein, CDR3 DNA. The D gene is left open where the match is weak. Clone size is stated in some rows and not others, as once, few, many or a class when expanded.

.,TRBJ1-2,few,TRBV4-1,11,CASSTSYGYTF,TGCGCCAGCAGCACCAGCTATGGCTACACCTTC
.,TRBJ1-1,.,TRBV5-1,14,CASSFDSPNTEAFF,TGCGCCAGCAGCTTTGACAGCCCGAACACTGAAGCTTTCTTT
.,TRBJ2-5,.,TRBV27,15,CASSPSNLRRETQYF,TGTGCCAGCAGCCCCTCAAATCTCAGAAGAGAGACCCAGTACTTC
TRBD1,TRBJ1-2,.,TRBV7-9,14,CASSLPDRDNGYTF,TGTGCCAGCAGCTTACCGGACAGGGACAATGGCTACACCTTC
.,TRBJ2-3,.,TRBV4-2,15,CASSQVDKSTDTQYF,TGTGCCAGCAGCCAAGTTGATAAAAGCACAGATACGCAGTATTTT
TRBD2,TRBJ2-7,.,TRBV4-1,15,CASSQGLAGTYEQYF,TGCGCCAGCAGCCAAGGACTAGCGGGAACCTACGAGCAGTACTTC
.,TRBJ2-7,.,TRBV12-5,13,CASGLRGNHEQYF,TGTGCTAGTGGTTTAAGGGGGAACCACGAGCAGTACTTC
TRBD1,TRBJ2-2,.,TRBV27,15,CASTRTGADTGELFF,TGTGCCAGCACGCGGACAGGGGCGGACACCGGGGAGCTGTTTTTT
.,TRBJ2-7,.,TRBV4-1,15,CASSPVSSETYEQYF,TGCGCCAGCAGCCCCGTTAGCAGCGAGACCTACGAGCAGTACTTC
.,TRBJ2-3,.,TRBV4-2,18,CASSQVGRGGQGTDTQYF,TGTGCCAGCAGCCAAGTGGGGCGGGGGGGACAGGGCACAGATACGCAGTATTTT
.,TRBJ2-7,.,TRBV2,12,CASLSQTYEQYF,TGTGCCAGCCTATCCCAAACCTACGAGCAGTACTTC
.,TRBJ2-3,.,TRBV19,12,CASSEGGNTQYF,TGTGCCAGTAGTGAGGGGGGTAATACGCAGTATTTT
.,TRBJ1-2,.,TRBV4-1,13,CASGAPGAYGYTF,TGCGCCAGCGGGGCCCCGGGGGCCTATGGCTACACCTTC
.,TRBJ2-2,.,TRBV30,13,CAWTSVRTGELFF,TGTGCCTGGACTAGCGTTCGCACCGGGGAGCTGTTTTTT
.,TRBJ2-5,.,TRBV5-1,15,CASSLGVATEETQYF,TGCGCCAGCAGCTTGGGCGTAGCAACTGAAGAGACCCAGTACTTC
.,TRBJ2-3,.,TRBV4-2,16,CASSLAGPVDTDTQYF,TGTGCCAGCAGCTTGGCAGGGCCCGTCGACACAGATACGCAGTATTTT
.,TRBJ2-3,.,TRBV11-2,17,CASSLGYNLQRRDTQYF,TGTGCCAGCAGCTTAGGCTATAATTTACAGCGGAGAGATACGCAGTATTTT
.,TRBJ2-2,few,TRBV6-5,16,CASSYLGGRGSGELFF,TGTGCCAGCAGTTACCTAGGGGGGAGAGGGTCCGGGGAGCTGTTTTTT
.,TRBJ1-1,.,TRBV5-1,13,CASSFNLNTEAFF,TGCGCCAGCAGCTTTAACTTGAACACTGAAGCTTTCTTT
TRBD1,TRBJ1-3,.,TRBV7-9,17,CASSLKGQRSSGNTIYF,TGTGCCAGCAGCTTAAAGGGACAGCGAAGCTCTGGAAACACCATATATTTT
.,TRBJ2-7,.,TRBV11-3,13,CASSLGALGEQYF,TGTGCCAGCAGCTTAGGCGCCTTAGGCGAGCAGTACTTC
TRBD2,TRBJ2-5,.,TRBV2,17,CASSESASGAYQETQYF,TGTGCCAGCAGTGAATCGGCTAGCGGGGCATACCAAGAGACCCAGTACTTC
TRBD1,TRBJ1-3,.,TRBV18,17,CASSPRTGDGTGNTIYF,TGTGCCAGCTCACCACGGACAGGGGATGGAACTGGAAACACCATATATTTT
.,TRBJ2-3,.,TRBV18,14,CASFRSGGTDTQYF,TGTGCCAGCTTTCGGTCAGGAGGCACAGATACGCAGTATTTT
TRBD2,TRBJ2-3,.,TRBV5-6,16,CASRRLAETSTDTQYF,TGTGCCAGCAGAAGGCTAGCGGAGACTAGCACAGATACGCAGTATTTT
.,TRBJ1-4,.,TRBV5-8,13,CASSSGQIEKLFF,TGTGCCAGCAGCTCCGGACAGATTGAAAAACTGTTTTTT
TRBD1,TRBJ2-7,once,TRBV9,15,CASNGGQAYSYEQYF,TGTGCCAGCAACGGAGGACAGGCCTACTCCTACGAGCAGTACTTC
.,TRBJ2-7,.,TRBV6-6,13,CASSPTLSYEQYF,TGTGCCAGCAGCCCTACCTTGTCCTACGAGCAGTACTTC
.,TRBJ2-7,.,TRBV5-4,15,CASSREPDGTYEQYF,TGTGCCAGCAGCCGAGAACCTGACGGAACCTACGAGCAGTACTTC
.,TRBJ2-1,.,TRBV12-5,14,CASGAGGEINEQFF,TGTGCTAGTGGAGCCGGAGGGGAGATCAATGAGCAGTTCTTC
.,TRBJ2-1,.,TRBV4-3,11,CASGGPNEQFF,TGCGCCAGCGGGGGGCCCAATGAGCAGTTCTTC
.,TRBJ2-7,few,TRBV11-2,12,CASSFLVDEQYF,TGTGCCAGCAGCTTTCTGGTCGACGAGCAGTACTTC
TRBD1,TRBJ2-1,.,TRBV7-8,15,CASSTGTGGINEQFF,TGTGCCAGCAGCACCGGGACAGGGGGCATCAATGAGCAGTTCTTC
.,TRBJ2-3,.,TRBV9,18,CASSVGTYGEGVADTQYF,TGTGCCAGCAGCGTTGGGACGTATGGAGAGGGAGTAGCAGATACGCAGTATTTT
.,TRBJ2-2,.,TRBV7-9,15,CASPSGGKNTGELFF,TGTGCCAGCCCCTCCGGGGGCAAGAACACCGGGGAGCTGTTTTTT
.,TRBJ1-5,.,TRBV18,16,CASSPSPIGADQPQHF,TGTGCCAGCTCACCCTCCCCCATCGGCGCGGATCAGCCCCAGCATTTT
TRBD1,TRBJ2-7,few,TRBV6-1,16,CASSEYRGTGFDEQYF,TGTGCCAGCAGTGAATACAGGGGTACGGGGTTCGACGAGCAGTACTTC
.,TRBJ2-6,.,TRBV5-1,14,CASSFGSGANVLTF,TGCGCCAGCAGCTTTGGCTCTGGGGCCAACGTCCTGACTTTC
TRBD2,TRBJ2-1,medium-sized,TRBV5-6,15,CASSPDGGGPNEQFF,TGTGCCAGCAGCCCCGATGGGGGAGGGCCCAATGAGCAGTTCTTC
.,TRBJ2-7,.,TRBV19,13,CASSPPHGNEQYF,TGTGCCAGTAGTCCCCCCCATGGGAACGAGCAGTACTTC
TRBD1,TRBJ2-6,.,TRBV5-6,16,CASSGTGESGANVLTF,TGTGCCAGCAGCGGGACAGGAGAGTCTGGGGCCAACGTCCTGACTTTC
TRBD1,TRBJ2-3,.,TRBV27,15,CASSLGDRGRDTQYF,TGTGCCAGCAGTTTGGGGGACAGGGGGCGAGATACGCAGTATTTT
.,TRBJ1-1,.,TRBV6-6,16,CASSYGQRGGNTEAFF,TGTGCCAGCAGTTACGGCCAACGGGGGGGCAACACTGAAGCTTTCTTT
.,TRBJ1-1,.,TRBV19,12,CASSITDREAFF,TGTGCCAGTAGTATAACCGACAGGGAAGCTTTCTTT
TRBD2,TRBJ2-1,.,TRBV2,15,CASSTGTSGINEQFF,TGTGCCAGCAGTACCGGGACTAGCGGGATCAATGAGCAGTTCTTC
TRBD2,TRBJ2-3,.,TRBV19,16,CASSIPSGGLTDTQYF,TGTGCCAGTAGTATTCCTAGCGGGGGGCTCACAGATACGCAGTATTTT
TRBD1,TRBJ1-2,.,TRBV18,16,CASSPTRDRGNYGYTF,TGTGCCAGCTCACCAACAAGGGACAGGGGTAACTATGGCTACACCTTC
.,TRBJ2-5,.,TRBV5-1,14,CASSLSGPGETQYF,TGCGCCAGCAGTTTATCAGGGCCGGGAGAGACCCAGTACTTC